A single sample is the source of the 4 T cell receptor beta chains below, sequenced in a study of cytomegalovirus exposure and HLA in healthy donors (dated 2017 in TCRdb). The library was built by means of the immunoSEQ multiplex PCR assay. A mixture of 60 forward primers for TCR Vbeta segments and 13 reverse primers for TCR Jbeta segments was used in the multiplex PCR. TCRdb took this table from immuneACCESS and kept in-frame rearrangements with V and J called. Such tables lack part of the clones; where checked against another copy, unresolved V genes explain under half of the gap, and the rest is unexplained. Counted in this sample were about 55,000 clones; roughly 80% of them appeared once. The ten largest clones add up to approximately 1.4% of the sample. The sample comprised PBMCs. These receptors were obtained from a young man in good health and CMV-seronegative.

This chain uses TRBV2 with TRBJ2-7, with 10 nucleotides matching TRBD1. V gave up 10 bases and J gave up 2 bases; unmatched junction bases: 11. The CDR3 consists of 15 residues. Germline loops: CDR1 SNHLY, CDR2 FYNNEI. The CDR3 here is CAIRTGGVVTYEQYF. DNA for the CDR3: TGTGCCATTAGGACAGGGGGAGTAGTAACCTACGAGCAGTACTTC.

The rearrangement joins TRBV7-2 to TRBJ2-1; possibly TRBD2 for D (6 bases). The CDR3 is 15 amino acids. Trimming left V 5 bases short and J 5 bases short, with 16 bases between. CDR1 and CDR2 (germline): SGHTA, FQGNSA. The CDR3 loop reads CASSVASGYNNEQFF. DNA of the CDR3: TGTGCCAGCAGCGTCGCGAGCGGGTATAACAATGAGCAGTTCTTC.

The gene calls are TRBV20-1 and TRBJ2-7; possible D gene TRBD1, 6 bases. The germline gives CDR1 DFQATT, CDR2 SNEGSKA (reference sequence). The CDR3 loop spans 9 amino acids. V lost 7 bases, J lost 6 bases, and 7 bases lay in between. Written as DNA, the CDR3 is TGCAGTGACAGGGCCGAGCAGTACTTC. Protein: CSDRAEQYF.

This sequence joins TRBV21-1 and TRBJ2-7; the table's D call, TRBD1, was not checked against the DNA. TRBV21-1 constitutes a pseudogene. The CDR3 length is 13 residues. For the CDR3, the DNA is TGTGCCAGCAGCAAAGACAAAGCCTACGAGCAGTACTTC. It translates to CASSKDKAYEQYF.